These 13 T cell receptor beta chains were all obtained from the same sample, sequenced in a study of beta chain features in type 1 diabetes. What was sequenced were expressed TCRB transcripts, since all of the isolated RNA had been reverse transcribed. TCRdb keeps only in-frame clones here, not all; method: immunoSEQ multiplex PCR. Here the sample spans about 330,000 clones, approximately 11% being singletons. Input material: naive CD4+ T cells from blood. Source of these receptors: a woman aged 30 to 39 in good health.

This sequence joins TRBV15 and TRBJ2-7; D possibly corresponds to TRBD1 (6 bases). CDR3 size: 15 residues. V was trimmed by 8 bases and J by 2 bases, leaving 19 bases between them. Germline assignment: CDR1 LNHNV and CDR2 YYDKDF (reference sequence). The CDR3, as DNA: TGTGCCACCGTGAGAGGTGGGGACATGACCTACGAGCAGTACTTC. Translating gives CATVRGGDMTYEQYF. Full variable domain (rest looked up from reference TRBV15 and TRBJ2-7): DAMVIQNPRYQVTQFGKPVTLSCSQTLNHNVMYWYQQKSSQAPKLLFHYYDKDFNNEADTPDNFQSRRPNTSFCFLDIRSPGLGDTAMYLCATVRGGDMTYEQYFGPGTRLTVT.

The chain employs TRBV9 and TRBJ1-2; 8 bases fit TRBD1. This CDR3 is built from 15 residues. Germline values: CDR1 SGDLS, CDR2 YYNGEE. Germline trimming cut 3 bases from V and 5 bases from J; bases unmatched to any gene: 9. CDR3 coding DNA: TGTGCCAGCAGCGGGGGACAGGAAAGAAGATATGGCTACACCTTC. Protein product: CASSGGQERRYGYTF.

This clone has more than one count but fewer than ten. The chain's CDR3 is CASSFRGRGAKNIQYF. CDR3 coding DNA: TGTGCCAGCAGTTTCCGGGGGAGGGGTGCCAAAAACATTCAGTACTTC. The chain recombines TRBV27 with TRBJ2-4; 7 bases fit TRBD2. Trimming at V came to 3 bases and at J to 1 base, leaving 6 bases not matched to a gene. Germline loops: CDR1 MNHEY, CDR2 SMNVEV (reference sequence). This CDR3 comprises 16 residues.

The V call is TRBV28, the J call TRBJ2-7; TRBD2 might be the D (7 bases). Deletions cut 7 bases from V and 0 bases from J, with 19 bases between. From germline, CDR1 is MDHEN and CDR2 SYDVKM. This CDR3 comprises 16 residues. CDR3 sequence reads: CASTTLRGRDSYEQYF. Here the CDR3 DNA reads TGTGCCAGCACCACTTTAAGGGGGAGGGACTCCTACGAGCAGTACTTC.

The chain is built from TRBV9 and TRBJ2-7; 15 nucleotides match TRBD2. The germline V gene encodes CDR1 SGDLS and CDR2 YYNGEE. This CDR3 has 17 residues. V shed 4 bases, J shed 5 bases, and the junction held 10 bases outside the gene matches. The CDR3 protein is CASSSGLAGGHLHEQYF. CDR3 DNA: TGTGCCAGCAGCTCGGGACTAGCGGGAGGCCACCTCCACGAGCAGTACTTC. The whole variable domain, filled in from reference TRBV9 and TRBJ2-7, reads DSGVTQTPKHLITATGQRVTLRCSPRSGDLSVYWYQQSLDQGLQFLIQYYNGEERAKGNILERFSAQQFPDLHSELNLSSLELGDSALYFCASSSGLAGGHLHEQYFGPGTRLTVT.

This clone has a handful of counts. This chain joins TRBV29-1 and TRBJ2-5; TRBD1 agrees at 10 bases. The germline gives CDR1 SQVTM, CDR2 ANQGSEA. V gave up 6 bases and J gave up 5 bases; unmatched junction bases: 6. The CDR3 has 13 residues. The CDR3 nucleotides read TGCAGCGTCCGGGACAGGGGTTTGGAGACCCAGTACTTC. It yields the protein CSVRDRGLETQYF.

In its sample, this clone was seen a few times. The chain uses TRBV6-5 and TRBJ2-5, with D perhaps matching TRBD1 (5 bases). Germline V gives CDR1 MNHEY, CDR2 SVGAGI. Trimming shortened V by 0 bases and J by 4 bases, and 12 bases separated the two germline ends. The CDR3 length is 15 residues. As DNA, the CDR3 is TGTGCCAGCAGTTACTCCGCAGGGAATGGAGAGACCCAGTACTTC. Translation gives CASSYSAGNGETQYF.

The CDR3 spells CSVALGVDNQPQHF. DNA for the CDR3: TGCAGCGTTGCTCTAGGGGTGGACAATCAGCCCCAGCATTTT. The chain has TRBV29-1 and TRBJ1-5, with TRBD1 as a possible D gene (5 bases). Between the trimmed V and J ends, which lost 4 bases and 3 bases, there was a span of 13 bases. The CDR3 contains 14 residues. Germline values: CDR1 SQVTM, CDR2 ANQGSEA.

This clone has just a few counts. V is TRBV29-1 and J is TRBJ2-3, with TRBD2 matching over 11 bases. The CDR3 spans 16 residues. Germline CDR1 SQVTM, CDR2 ANQGSEA. The trim removed 6 bases at V and 2 bases at J, leaving 10 bases unmatched. This chain's CDR3 is CSVTSGTPMITDTQYF. DNA of the CDR3: TGCAGCGTGACTAGCGGGACACCTATGATCACAGATACGCAGTATTTT.

The chain links TRBV4-2 to TRBJ2-1; 8 positions agree with TRBD2. After removal of 0 bases from V and 12 bases from J, the junction contained 7 bases not matched to a gene. In germline, CDR1 is LGHNA, CDR2 YNFKEQ. CDR3 length equals 14 residues. DNA for the CDR3: TGTGCCAGCAGCCAAGACTCGTCCGGGACTAGGCAGTTCTTC. Translating gives CASSQDSSGTRQFF.

The rearrangement joins TRBV7-9 to TRBJ2-7; 9 bases are a match to TRBD1. Unmatched junction bases numbered 5, after V lost 3 bases and J lost 2 bases. The CDR3 has 15 residues. CDR1 and CDR2 (germline): SEHNR, FQNEAQ (reference sequence). CDR3 sequence: CASSLPGTGTYEQYF. The DNA of the CDR3 is TGTGCCAGCAGCTTGCCCGGGACAGGGACCTACGAGCAGTACTTC.

This clone was counted only a few times. This sequence joins TRBV28 and TRBJ1-5; D might be TRBD1 (5 bases). This CDR3 comprises 14 residues. The germline V gene has CDR1 MDHEN and CDR2 SYDVKM. V lost 9 bases to trimming and J lost 0 bases, with 12 bases between them. The CDR3 loop reads CASKDNVSNQPQHF. The CDR3 region has the DNA TGTGCCAGTAAGGACAACGTTAGCAATCAGCCCCAGCATTTT.

In regard to this clone: Other DNA sequences in the sample encode the same CDR3. The rearrangement uses TRBV11-2 and TRBJ2-1; 9 bases map to TRBD1. There are 14 residues in the CDR3. J lost 6 bases, V lost 1 base, and 1 base had no gene match. Germline assignment: CDR1 SGHAT and CDR2 FQNNGV. The CDR3 region has the DNA TGTGCCAGCAGCTTAGGACAGGGGGTCAATGAGCAGTTCTTC. This encodes CASSLGQGVNEQFF. Combining the CDR3 with reference TRBV11-2 and TRBJ2-1 gives the whole variable domain EAGVAQSPRYKIIEKRQSVAFWCNPISGHATLYWYQQILGQGPKLLIQFQNNGVVDDSQLPKDRFSAERLKGVDSTLKIQPAKLEDSAVYLCASSLGQGVNEQFFGPGTRLTVL.